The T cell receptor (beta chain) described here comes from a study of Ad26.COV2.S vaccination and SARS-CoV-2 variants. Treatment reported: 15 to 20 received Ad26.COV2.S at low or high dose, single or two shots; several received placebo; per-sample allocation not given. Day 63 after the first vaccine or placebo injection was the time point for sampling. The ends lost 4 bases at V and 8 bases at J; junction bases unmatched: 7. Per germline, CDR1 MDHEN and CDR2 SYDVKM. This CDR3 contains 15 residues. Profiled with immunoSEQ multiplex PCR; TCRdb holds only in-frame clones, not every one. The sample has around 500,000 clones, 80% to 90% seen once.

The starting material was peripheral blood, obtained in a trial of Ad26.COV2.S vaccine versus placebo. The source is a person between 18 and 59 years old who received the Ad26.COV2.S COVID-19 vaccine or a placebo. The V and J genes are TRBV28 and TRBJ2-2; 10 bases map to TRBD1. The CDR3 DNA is TGTGCCAGCAGTTCACATGGACAGGGGGAGGGGGAGCTGTTTTTT. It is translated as CASSSHGQGEGELFF. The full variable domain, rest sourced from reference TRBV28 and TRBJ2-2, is DVKVTQSSRYLVKRTGEKVFLECVQDMDHENMFWYRQDPGLGLRLIYFSYDVKMKEKGDIPEGYSVSREKKERFSLILESASTNQTSMYLCASSSHGQGEGELFFGEGSRLTVL.